Presented here are 32 T cell receptor beta chains from one specimen sequenced in a study of OX40 agonist ivuxolimab in advanced cancers. The library was produced with the immunoSEQ multiplex PCR assay. TCRdb provides this immuneACCESS table in a form limited to in-frame rearrangements. Some clones are lacking; in checked studies, under half of them reflect an unresolved V gene, and why the rest are absent is not known. Recorded for this sample are over 80,000 clones; about 87% of them occurred a single time. The ten biggest clones cover 4.5% to 5.5% of the sample. Source: CD4+ or CD8+ T cells sorted from blood, taken in a trial of the OX40 agonist ivuxolimab. The receptors come from an adult with an advanced solid tumor such as melanoma, head and neck, liver or kidney cancer.

The chain links TRBV18 to TRBJ1-2, with D unclear. Between the trimmed V and J ends, which lost 2 bases and 5 bases, there was a span of 27 bases. In germline, CDR1 is KGHSH, CDR2 LQKENI. This CDR3 has 19 residues. Here the CDR3 reads CASSPVPAAARVSGYGYTF. The CDR3 DNA sequence: TGTGCCAGCTCACCAGTCCCCGCGGCTGCGAGGGTTTCGGGGTATGGCTACACCTTC.

The chain employs TRBV2 and TRBJ1-1; D uncertain. The CDR3 length is 12 residues. Per germline, CDR1 SNHLY and CDR2 FYNNEI. Trimming cost V 7 bases and J 5 bases, with 11 bases left between them. Here the CDR3 DNA reads TGTGCCAGCAATAGACGGGTAACTGAAGCTTTCTTT. This codes for CASNRRVTEAFF. The full variable domain, its missing parts supplied by reference TRBV2 and TRBJ1-1, is EPEVTQTPSHQVTQMGQEVILRCVPISNHLYFYWYRQILGQKVEFLVSFYNNEISEKSEIFDDQFSVERPDGSNFTLKIRSTKLEDSAMYFCASNRRVTEAFFGQGTRLTVV.

This chain uses TRBV29-1 with TRBJ1-1; possibly TRBD1 for D (6 bases). V lost 8 bases to trimming and J lost 0 bases, with 22 bases between them. Germline values: CDR1 SQVTM, CDR2 ANQGSEA. This CDR3 has 16 amino acids. The CDR3 here is CSSRATGTPMNTEAFF. CDR3 DNA sequence: TGCAGCTCAAGGGCTACAGGGACCCCAATGAACACTGAAGCTTTCTTT.

The chain combines TRBV28 with TRBJ2-5; no clear D. The germline V gene encodes CDR1 MDHEN and CDR2 SYDVKM. The CDR3 has 12 amino acids. V gave up 7 bases and J gave up 3 bases, with 9 bases separating them. Here the CDR3 reads CASKDTEETQYF. The CDR3 DNA follows: TGTGCCAGCAAAGATACCGAAGAGACCCAGTACTTC.

The rearrangement uses TRBV19 and TRBJ2-1; D gene unclear. The CDR3 runs to 12 residues. V was shortened by 5 bases and J by 9 bases, with 11 bases between the two germline ends. Germline CDR1 reads LNHDA; CDR2 reads SQIVND (reference sequence). The CDR3 loop reads CASSLVVSEQFF. The CDR3 DNA follows: TGTGCCAGTAGTCTTGTAGTTAGTGAGCAGTTCTTC.

This chain uses TRBV30 with TRBJ1-2; 10 bases align to TRBD1. The CDR3 length is 17 residues. Trimming removed 0 bases from V and 6 bases from J; junction bases left unmatched: 13. Germline loops: CDR1 GTSNPN, CDR2 SVGIG (reference sequence). The CDR3 sequence: CAWSVTGGAPGVNGYTF. CDR3 DNA sequence: TGTGCCTGGAGTGTGACAGGGGGCGCCCCGGGAGTTAATGGCTACACCTTC.

V gene TRBV7-2 combines with J gene TRBJ2-5; D is possibly TRBD2 (5 bases). Germline V CDR1 and CDR2: SGHTA, FQGNSA. V was pared by 6 bases and J by 4 bases, with 18 bases between. CDR3 length equals 15 residues. CDR3 in amino acids: CASSSPTPGRETQYF. CDR3 DNA sequence: TGTGCCAGCAGTTCCCCTACGCCGGGGAGAGAGACCCAGTACTTC.

The chain joins TRBV19 to TRBJ2-1, with D perhaps given as TRBD1 or TRBD2 (6 bases each). V was pared by 3 bases and J by 0 bases, with 12 bases between. The length of the CDR3 is 16 residues. In germline, CDR1 is LNHDA, CDR2 SQIVND (reference sequence). As DNA, the CDR3 is TGTGCCAGTAGTATGGGAGGACAGTTCTCCTACAATGAGCAGTTCTTC. It encodes CASSMGGQFSYNEQFF.

CDR3 nucleotides: TGTGCCAGTAGTATCGGGGCGAGTATAGGGGTCAGCCTTAGCACAGATACGCAGTATTTT. Protein sequence: CASSIGASIGVSLSTDTQYF. The rearrangement uses TRBV19 and TRBJ2-3, with D perhaps being TRBD1 or TRBD2 (5 bases each). CDR1 and CDR2 (germline): LNHDA, SQIVND (reference sequence). The CDR3 length is 20 residues. Deletions cut 3 bases from V and 0 bases from J, with 25 bases between. The whole variable domain, filled in from reference TRBV19 and TRBJ2-3, reads DGGITQSPKYLFRKEGQNVTLSCEQNLNHDAMYWYRQDPGQGLRLIYYSQIVNDFQKGDIAEGYSVSREKKESFPLTVTSAQKNPTAFYLCASSIGASIGVSLSTDTQYFGPGTRLTVL.

The rearrangement uses TRBV6-1 and TRBJ1-3; D is unresolved. Trimming pared 0 bases from V and 2 bases from J, leaving 11 bases between. Germline-derived CDR1 and CDR2 are MNHNS and SASEGT. The CDR3 length is 16 residues. Here the CDR3 reads CASSEAMLQTGNTIYF. The DNA of the CDR3 is TGTGCCAGCAGTGAAGCGATGCTTCAGACTGGAAACACCATATATTTT.

The rearrangement uses TRBV5-4 and TRBJ2-2; the D gene is possibly TRBD2 (5 bases). Trimming stripped 4 bases from V and 2 bases from J, with 15 bases between. Germline-derived CDR1 and CDR2 are SGHNT and YYREEE (reference sequence). The CDR3 length is 16 residues. CDR3 DNA: TGTGCCAGCAGCCCAGTGGTAGCGTCTAACACCGGGGAGCTGTTTTTT. The encoded protein is CASSPVVASNTGELFF.

V and J are TRBV7-2 and TRBJ2-5; D is undetermined. Trimming took 8 bases from V and 5 from J, leaving 9 bases between them. CDR1 and CDR2 (germline): SGHTA, FQGNSA. The CDR3 is 11 residues long. The DNA for the CDR3 is TGTGCCAGCGGGGTGGGGGAGACCCAGTACTTC. The encoded protein is CASGVGETQYF.

This chain joins TRBV18 and TRBJ2-3; no reliable D call. Germline V gene data show CDR1 as KGHSH and CDR2 as LQKENI. This CDR3 is built from 13 residues. Between the trimmed V and J ends, which lost 4 bases and 0 bases, there was a span of 5 bases. For the CDR3, the DNA is TGTGCCAGCTCACAATCTAGCACAGATACGCAGTATTTT. Translating gives CASSQSSTDTQYF.

In its sample, this clone was seen once. This rearrangement joins TRBV7-9 to TRBJ1-2, with 8 bases that match TRBD1. CDR1 and CDR2 (germline): SEHNR, FQNEAQ (reference sequence). The CDR3 contains 12 residues. Trimming cost V 5 bases and J 14 bases; bases outside gene matches: 10. The chain's CDR3 is CASSPRTGLITF. As DNA, the CDR3 is TGTGCCAGCAGCCCGCGGACAGGGTTGATTACCTTC.

The chain recombines TRBV7-9 with TRBJ2-1, with unresolved D. V was trimmed by 2 bases and J by 9 bases, leaving 11 bases between them. From germline, CDR1 is SEHNR and CDR2 FQNEAQ (reference sequence). The CDR3 is 13 amino acids. The CDR3 is CASSLFLVSEQFF. CDR3 nucleotide sequence: TGTGCCAGCAGCTTATTTCTAGTTAGTGAGCAGTTCTTC.

The V call is TRBV7-2, the J call TRBJ1-1, with D unresolved. The V end lost 5 bases, the J end lost 1 base, and 11 bases lay between the germline ends. Germline V lookup: CDR1 SGHTA, CDR2 FQGNSA. The CDR3 runs to 14 residues. CDR3 residues: CASSLPVSNTEAFF. CDR3 nucleotide sequence: TGTGCCAGCAGCCTGCCGGTTTCGAACACTGAAGCTTTCTTT. Full variable domain (rest looked up from reference TRBV7-2 and TRBJ1-1): GAGVSQSPSNKVTEKGKDVELRCDPISGHTALYWYRQSLGQGLEFLIYFQGNSAPDKSGLPSDRFSAERTGGSVSTLTIQRTQQEDSAVYLCASSLPVSNTEAFFGQGTRLTVV.

The V call is TRBV19, the J call TRBJ2-2; possible D gene TRBD1, 6 bases. Trimming took off 7 bases at V and 3 bases at J, with 15 bases between the two ends. Germline V gene lookup returns CDR1 LNHDA and CDR2 SQIVND (reference sequence). CDR3 length: 15 amino acids. The CDR3 spells CASTGTRGYTGELFF. As DNA, the CDR3 is TGTGCCAGTACCGGGACGAGGGGGTACACCGGGGAGCTGTTTTTT.

The chain uses TRBV5-4 and TRBJ1-4, with unresolved D. Germline CDR1 reads SGHNT; CDR2 reads YYREEE (reference sequence). The CDR3 runs 15 residues. V was pared by 0 bases and J by 5 bases, with 11 bases between. CDR3 coding DNA: TGTGCCAGCAGCTTGGCCGGCAGTAAGAATGAAAAACTGTTTTTT. Encoded protein: CASSLAGSKNEKLFF.

This chain joins TRBV28 and TRBJ2-5; TRBD2 aligns across 10 bases. This CDR3 has 18 amino acids. The V gene end was trimmed by 5 bases and the J gene end by 1 base; junction bases not matched to a gene: 13. The germline CDR1 and CDR2 sequences are MDHEN and SYDVKM. The CDR3 region is CASSIGIAGGGGQETQYF. Written as DNA, the CDR3 is TGTGCCAGCAGTATCGGTATAGCGGGAGGAGGGGGCCAAGAGACCCAGTACTTC.

In nucleotides, the CDR3 is TGTGCCAGTAGCCCGTCTACAGCGAACACCGGGGAGCTGTTTTTT. This encodes CASSPSTANTGELFF. The chain employs TRBV19 and TRBJ2-2; no clear D. V lost 6 bases to trimming and J lost 0 bases, with 11 bases between them. The CDR3 contains 15 residues. Germline V CDR1 and CDR2: LNHDA, SQIVND (reference sequence).

This chain connects TRBV28 to TRBJ2-5; 13 bases agree with TRBD2. V gave up 6 bases and J gave up 5 bases; unmatched junction bases: 3. Germline loops: CDR1 MDHEN, CDR2 SYDVKM. The CDR3 has 14 residues. The CDR3 nucleotides are TGTGCCAGCAGCGGGACTAGCGGGAAGGAGACCCAGTACTTC. Translated, it gives CASSGTSGKETQYF. Drawing the rest from reference TRBV28 and TRBJ2-5, the complete variable domain is DVKVTQSSRYLVKRTGEKVFLECVQDMDHENMFWYRQDPGLGLRLIYFSYDVKMKEKGDIPEGYSVSREKKERFSLILESASTNQTSMYLCASSGTSGKETQYFGPGTRLLVL.

V is TRBV5-1 and J is TRBJ2-1; 9 nucleotides align to TRBD1. The CDR3 runs to 15 residues. V shed 4 bases and J 4 bases; nucleotides not matched to a gene: 6. In germline, CDR1 is SGHRS, CDR2 YFSETQ. The CDR3 spells CASSVTGTGYNEQFF. CDR3 sequence (DNA): TGCGCCAGCAGCGTTACCGGGACAGGGTACAATGAGCAGTTCTTC.

The rearrangement joins TRBV29-1 to TRBJ1-2; TRBD1 matches 8 bases. Germline V gives CDR1 SQVTM, CDR2 ANQGSEA. V dropped 0 bases and J dropped 5; count of bases not matched to a gene: 5. CDR3 size: 14 residues. CDR3 coding DNA: TGCAGCGTTGAAGACCAGGACAGGGTATATGGCTACACCTTC. Protein product: CSVEDQDRVYGYTF.

CDR3 coding DNA: TGTGCCAGCAGCTTGGCAGGACAACCCAATCAGCCCCAGCATTTT. It codes for CASSLAGQPNQPQHF. The chain links TRBV5-4 to TRBJ1-5; D may be TRBD1 (5 bases). Looked up from germline, CDR1 is SGHNT and CDR2 is YYREEE (reference sequence). Trimming removed 0 bases at V and 3 bases at J, with 10 bases between. The CDR3 has 15 amino acids.

The chain uses TRBV5-4 and TRBJ2-2; D might be TRBD2 (6 bases). This CDR3 contains 14 residues. Germline CDR1 SGHNT, CDR2 YYREEE (reference sequence). Deletions cut 4 bases from V and 4 bases from J, with 11 bases between. As DNA, the CDR3 is TGTGCCAGCAGCGGGGACTCCTTCACCGGGGAGCTGTTTTTT. It is translated as CASSGDSFTGELFF. The whole variable domain, remainder taken from reference TRBV5-4 and TRBJ2-2, is ETGVTQSPTHLIKTRGQQVTLRCSSQSGHNTVSWYQQALGQGPQFIFQYYREEENGRGNFPPRFSGLQFPNYSSELNVNALELDDSALYLCASSGDSFTGELFFGEGSRLTVL.

This chain connects TRBV6-5 to TRBJ2-3; D unresolved. This CDR3 has 11 amino acids. CDR1 MNHEY and CDR2 SVGAGI come from the germline V gene. V was clipped by 4 bases and J by 5 bases, with 4 bases between them. The CDR3: CASSFRDTQYF. The CDR3 DNA reads as TGTGCCAGCAGTTTCAGAGATACGCAGTATTTT.

This clone was detected only a few times. The chain combines TRBV11-3 with TRBJ2-5; D remains ambiguous. Trimming shortened V by 5 bases and J by 3 bases, and 4 bases separated the two germline ends. CDR3 length: 11 amino acids. The V gene's germline CDR1 is SGHNT and CDR2 YENEEA. The CDR3 nucleotides read TGTGCCAGCAGCCCCAAAGAGACCCAGTACTTC. This sequence encodes CASSPKETQYF.

The chain joins TRBV6-6 to TRBJ2-2, with D perhaps given as TRBD1 or TRBD2 (5 bases each). The germline V and J ends were trimmed by 6 bases and 9 bases, with 20 bases remaining between them. CDR1 is MNHNY and CDR2 is SVGAGI in the germline V gene (reference sequence). The CDR3 totals 15 residues. DNA for the CDR3: TGTGCCAGCAGAACTTCCGGGACCGAGACCAGGGAGCTGTTTTTT. Translated: CASRTSGTETRELFF.

This clone was observed a few times. This chain uses TRBV7-8 with TRBJ1-1; the D is unclear. Germline V lookup: CDR1 SGHVS, CDR2 FQNEAQ. Trimming left V 1 base short and J 4 bases short, with 16 bases between. This CDR3 is 16 amino acids long. The CDR3 sequence: CASSLEEARIGTEAFF. CDR3 in DNA: TGTGCCAGCAGCTTAGAGGAGGCTCGGATCGGCACTGAAGCTTTCTTT. The complete variable domain, with remaining parts taken from reference TRBV7-8 and TRBJ1-1, reads GAGVSQSPRYKVAKRGQDVALRCDPISGHVSLFWYQQALGQGPEFLTYFQNEAQLDKSGLPSDRFFAERPEGSVSTLKIQRTQQEDSAVYLCASSLEEARIGTEAFFGQGTRLTVV.

This chain uses TRBV7-9 with TRBJ2-1; TRBD2 agrees at 10 bases. The CDR3 consists of 15 residues. V lost 5 bases, J lost 9 bases, and 10 bases stayed unmatched. Germline V gene lookup returns CDR1 SEHNR and CDR2 FQNEAQ (reference sequence). CDR3 amino acids: CASSPGASGSREQFF. CDR3 bases: TGTGCCAGCAGCCCCGGGGCTAGCGGGAGTCGTGAGCAGTTCTTC.

V and J are TRBV2 and TRBJ1-2; 7 bases fit TRBD1. The V gene's germline CDR1 is SNHLY and CDR2 FYNNEI. Trimming at V came to 6 bases and at J to 5 bases, leaving 9 bases not matched to a gene. This CDR3 has 14 amino acids. The CDR3 bases are TGTGCCAGCAGCGCACGGGACAGCACATATGGCTACACCTTC. Its translation: CASSARDSTYGYTF.

The chain links TRBV7-8 to TRBJ2-7; D not resolved. CDR3 size: 16 residues. Germline V CDR1 and CDR2: SGHVS, FQNEAQ. Between the trimmed V and J ends, which lost 1 base and 3 bases, there was a span of 16 bases. The CDR3 DNA follows: TGTGCCAGCAGCTTAGAGTACGGACCGCGACGCTACGAGCAGTACGTC. Protein product: CASSLEYGPRRYEQYV.